Each of the 28 T cell receptor beta chains below was sequenced from the same sample in a study of blood T cell repertoires in COVID-19. Assay: immunoSEQ multiplex PCR; the TCRdb copy retains only in-frame clones and omits some. The profile shows some 120,000 clones, around nine tenths of them singletons. Sequenced material: peripheral blood. These receptors were collected from a woman aged 45-60 years with active or convalescent COVID-19.

The CDR3 loop reads CASRMGQTNTGELFF. In DNA form, the CDR3 reads TGTGCCAGCAGGATGGGACAGACGAACACCGGGGAGCTGTTTTTT. The genes are TRBV6-5 and TRBJ2-2; 7 nucleotides align to TRBD1. This CDR3 is built from 15 residues. V lost 6 bases to trimming and J lost 0 bases; unmatched junction nucleotides: 4. Germline assignment: CDR1 MNHEY and CDR2 SVGAGI.

The V and J genes are TRBV28 and TRBJ1-2; no definite D call. The germline V and J ends were trimmed by 3 bases and 6 bases, with 11 bases remaining between them. The V gene's germline CDR1 is MDHEN and CDR2 SYDVKM. This CDR3 comprises 13 residues. In DNA, the CDR3 is TGTGCCAGCAGTTTCCTCCGGAGAAATGGCTACACCTTC. Amino acid sequence: CASSFLRRNGYTF.

The chain joins TRBV2 to TRBJ2-3; D is perhaps TRBD2 (5 bases). The germline V and J ends were trimmed by 0 bases and 12 bases, with 10 bases remaining between them. The CDR3 sequence is 12 residues long. Looked up from germline, CDR1 is SNHLY and CDR2 is FYNNEI. The CDR3 region is CASSEASGVQYF. CDR3 DNA sequence: TGTGCCAGCAGTGAAGCAAGCGGAGTCCAGTATTTT.

The chain employs TRBV19 and TRBJ2-7, with 11 bases lining up with TRBD1. Per the germline V gene, CDR1 is LNHDA and CDR2 is SQIVND (reference sequence). V shed 5 bases and J 3 bases; nucleotides not matched to a gene: 6. This CDR3 region has 15 residues. CDR3 coding DNA: TGTGCCAGTAGTCCTGGACAGGGGGCTTTCTACGAGCAGTACTTC. It translates to CASSPGQGAFYEQYF.

The V gene is TRBV20-1, the J gene TRBJ1-1; D remains unclear. The CDR3 sequence is 13 residues long. Germline V gives CDR1 DFQATT, CDR2 SNEGSKA (reference sequence). Deletions cut 3 bases from V and 0 bases from J, with 8 bases between. The CDR3: CSASRFMNTEAFF. The CDR3 DNA is TGCAGTGCTAGTCGGTTCATGAACACTGAAGCTTTCTTT.

The CDR3 DNA is TGCGCCAGCAGCCCAGGTCCCCTAGCGGGCGTAGACCTGGAGACCCAGTACTTC. It encodes CASSPGPLAGVDLETQYF. The rearrangement uses TRBV4-3 and TRBJ2-5, with TRBD2 identical over 8 bases. The CDR3 sequence is 18 residues long. CDR1 and CDR2 from the germline V gene are LGHNA and YSLEER. Trimming cost V 4 bases and J 5 bases; bases outside gene matches: 18.

The rearrangement joins TRBV7-2 to TRBJ2-3; 15 bases fit TRBD2. Germline V CDR1 and CDR2: SGHTA, FQGNSA. The CDR3 is 16 residues long. The J segment lost 6 bases and the V segment lost 4 bases, leaving 5 bases of the junction unmatched. The CDR3 spells CASSSAGTSGRDTQYF. DNA for the CDR3: TGTGCCAGCAGCTCAGCGGGGACTAGCGGGAGGGATACGCAGTATTTT.

CDR3 sequence: CASSFYRGAGTEAFF. In DNA, the CDR3 is TGCGCCAGCAGCTTCTACAGGGGGGCTGGCACTGAAGCTTTCTTT. This chain joins TRBV5-1 and TRBJ1-1, with 8 bases that match TRBD1. V shed 2 bases and J 4 bases; nucleotides not matched to a gene: 7. Germline values: CDR1 SGHRS, CDR2 YFSETQ. The CDR3 contains 15 residues.

The genes are TRBV25-1 and TRBJ2-1; D is perhaps TRBD2 (6 bases). Trimming stripped 9 bases from V and 0 bases from J, with 12 bases between. The CDR3 loop spans 14 amino acids. Germline V lookup: CDR1 MGHDK, CDR2 SYGVNS. The CDR3 DNA reads as TGTGCCAGTGGGGCGGGAAGCTCCTACAATGAGCAGTTCTTC. Translation gives CASGAGSSYNEQFF.

The chain carries TRBV6-5 and TRBJ2-4; TRBD1 agrees at 7 bases. The CDR3 runs to 13 residues. The V and J ends lost 6 bases and 6 bases, in that order; junction bases with no gene match: 5. Germline V lookup: CDR1 MNHEY, CDR2 SVGAGI. The CDR3 reads CASSKGQPNIQYF. Written as DNA, the CDR3 is TGTGCCAGCAGCAAGGGACAGCCAAACATTCAGTACTTC.

This sequence joins TRBV6-5 and TRBJ2-5; D is perhaps TRBD2 (6 bases). The CDR3 has 14 amino acids. V lost 7 bases to trimming and J lost 1 base, with 13 bases between them. Germline V gene data show CDR1 as MNHEY and CDR2 as SVGAGI. CDR3 protein: CASTRGLGQETQYF. CDR3 DNA sequence: TGTGCCAGCACCCGGGGACTGGGCCAAGAGACCCAGTACTTC.

The chain couples TRBV7-9 to TRBJ1-2; TRBD1 might be the D (6 bases). The V end lost 5 bases, the J end lost 5 bases, and 21 bases lay between the germline ends. This CDR3 has 16 amino acids. From germline, CDR1 is SEHNR and CDR2 FQNEAQ (reference sequence). CDR3 DNA: TGTGCCAGCAGCCGGGACATTCTTTCTTTACAGTATGGCTACACCTTC. Protein: CASSRDILSLQYGYTF.

This clone was seen a single time. The CDR3 DNA is TGTGCCAGCAGTTCCCTCAGGGTAGACACCGGGGAGCTGTTTTTT. It specifies CASSSLRVDTGELFF. The rearrangement uses TRBV6-5 and TRBJ2-2; tentative D call: TRBD1 (5 bases). V lost 4 bases to trimming and J lost 3 bases, with 12 bases between them. The CDR3 runs 15 residues. The germline CDR1 and CDR2 sequences are MNHEY and SVGAGI.

The chain has TRBV5-6 and TRBJ1-2, with a possible D match to TRBD1 (5 bases). This CDR3 region has 15 residues. CDR1 is SGHDT and CDR2 is YYEEEE in the germline V gene. The V end lost 0 bases, the J end lost 7 bases, and 16 bases lay between the germline ends. CDR3 sequence reads: CASSLVGAAGLGYTF. The DNA of the CDR3 is TGTGCCAGCAGCTTGGTAGGAGCCGCGGGACTTGGCTACACCTTC.

The V call is TRBV7-2, the J call TRBJ2-2; no definite D call. Germline loops: CDR1 SGHTA, CDR2 FQGNSA. The CDR3 extends over 12 amino acids. Trimming left V 2 bases short and J 7 bases short, with 5 bases between. CDR3 nucleotides: TGTGCCAGCAGCTTAAATATCGGGGAGCTGTTTTTT. This translates into CASSLNIGELFF.

CDR3 nucleotides: TGTGCCAGTAGTTTGGGGACAGCCCATCAGCCCCAGCATTTT. Its translation: CASSLGTAHQPQHF. The chain combines TRBV19 with TRBJ1-5; 7 nucleotides agree with TRBD1. There are 14 residues in the CDR3. The germline V gene encodes CDR1 LNHDA and CDR2 SQIVND (reference sequence). V was pared by 5 bases and J by 5 bases, with 6 bases of the junction left unmatched. The entire variable domain, with the rest obtained from reference TRBV19 and TRBJ1-5, is as follows: DGGITQSPKYLFRKEGQNVTLSCEQNLNHDAMYWYRQDPGQGLRLIYYSQIVNDFQKGDIAEGYSVSREKKESFPLTVTSAQKNPTAFYLCASSLGTAHQPQHFGDGTRLSIL.

The chain links TRBV7-2 to TRBJ2-1, with TRBD2 matching 12 bases. The CDR3 loop spans 15 amino acids. Germline CDR1 is SGHTA and CDR2 is FQGNSA. V shed 5 bases and J 12 bases; nucleotides not matched to a gene: 11. The CDR3 spells CASSEFGTSGSSQFF. The CDR3 coding sequence is TGTGCCAGCAGCGAATTTGGGACTAGCGGGTCATCGCAGTTCTTC.

This clone was found once. The rearrangement links TRBV5-6 to TRBJ1-4; no definite D call. The CDR3 is 11 amino acids. The V end lost 4 bases, the J end lost 11 bases, and 9 bases lay between the germline ends. Per the germline V gene, CDR1 is SGHDT and CDR2 is YYEEEE. The CDR3 DNA sequence: TGTGCCAGCAGCCAGTCGGGGAAACTGTTTTTT. This gives the protein CASSQSGKLFF.

This clone was found once. The rearrangement uses TRBV19 and TRBJ1-1; the match to TRBD1 covers 10 bases. V was pared by 4 bases and J by 5 bases, with 4 bases of the junction left unmatched. Germline V gene sequence: CDR1 LNHDA, CDR2 SQIVND (reference sequence). CDR3 length: 14 residues. The CDR3 here is CASSTGQGRTEAFF. The CDR3 DNA sequence: TGTGCCAGTAGTACGGGACAGGGGAGAACTGAAGCTTTCTTT.

In DNA, the CDR3 is TGTGCCAGAAGCGCCCACCACGTCCGGACTAGCGGGGACGGACTTCCTGGGAATGAGCAGTTCTTC. This codes for CARSAHHVRTSGDGLPGNEQFF. The chain joins TRBV5-3 to TRBJ2-1; 12 bases agree with TRBD2. TRBV5-3 is an open reading frame whose function is uncertain. Unmatched junction bases numbered 27, after V lost 4 bases and J lost 7 bases. CDR3 length: 22 amino acids.

As for this clone: At one end the junction does not follow the germline gene, possibly because of a read error. The rearrangement links TRBV29-1 to TRBJ1-2; 10 nucleotides align to TRBD1. Germline V gene sequence: CDR1 SQVTM, CDR2 ANQGSEA. The CDR3 contains 14 residues. CDR3 amino acids: CSVEAEYQDRGFVF. In nucleotides, the CDR3 is TGCAGCGTTGAAGCCGAATATCAGGACAGGGGGTTCGTCTTC.

V usage is TRBV27 and J usage is TRBJ1-1; a possible D gene is TRBD1 (6 bases). The CDR3 runs to 16 residues. The V end lost 8 bases, the J end lost 0 bases, and 19 bases lay between the germline ends. CDR1 is MNHEY, CDR2 SMNVEV, per germline (reference sequence). The CDR3 protein is CASRRTVWGMNTEAFF. The CDR3, as DNA: TGTGCCAGCCGACGGACAGTTTGGGGAATGAACACTGAAGCTTTCTTT.

The V and J genes are TRBV9 and TRBJ2-7; perhaps TRBD2 as D (5 bases). The ends were cut back, 0 bases at V and 2 bases at J, with 12 bases in the middle. The CDR3 totals 15 residues. Germline V gene sequence: CDR1 SGDLS, CDR2 YYNGEE. CDR3 DNA sequence: TGTGCCAGCAGCGTAGGTATTAGCGACACCTACGAGCAGTACTTC. Its translation is CASSVGISDTYEQYF.

The V and J genes are TRBV19 and TRBJ1-1; weak D call: TRBD1 (5 bases). The CDR3 is 15 amino acids. Per the germline V gene, CDR1 is LNHDA and CDR2 is SQIVND (reference sequence). V lost 5 bases and J lost 5, with 18 bases in between. CDR3 protein: CASSPSSGGVTEAFF. In DNA, the CDR3 is TGTGCCAGTAGTCCCTCAAGTGGGGGGGTGACTGAAGCTTTCTTT.

In DNA, the CDR3 is TGCGCCAGCAGCTCTTGGGGGGAGAAGCGTTACGAGCAGTACTTC. It is translated as CASSSWGEKRYEQYF. The rearrangement joins TRBV5-1 to TRBJ2-7; D possibly corresponds to TRBD2 (6 bases). CDR1 SGHRS and CDR2 YFSETQ come from the germline V gene. V shed 3 bases and J shed 4 bases, with 17 bases lying between them. This CDR3 is 15 amino acids long.

The chain couples TRBV27 to TRBJ1-4; possible D gene TRBD1, 6 bases. This CDR3 has 14 residues. Germline V gene data show CDR1 as MNHEY and CDR2 as SMNVEV (reference sequence). V was shortened by 8 bases and J by 7 bases, with 17 bases between the two germline ends. The CDR3 protein is CASGWNRAGEKLFF. DNA for the CDR3: TGTGCCAGCGGGTGGAACAGGGCTGGTGAAAAACTGTTTTTT. The full variable domain, rest sourced from reference TRBV27 and TRBJ1-4, is EAQVTQNPRYLITVTGKKLTVTCSQNMNHEYMSWYRQDPGLGLRQIYYSMNVEVTDKGDVPEGYKVSRKEKRNFPLILESPSPNQTSLYFCASGWNRAGEKLFFGSGTQLSVL.

The chain recombines TRBV5-8 with TRBJ1-1; D may be TRBD1 (6 bases). The CDR3 length is 13 residues. Per germline, CDR1 SGHTS and CDR2 YDEGEE. Trimming removed 5 bases at V and 7 bases at J, with 15 bases between. The CDR3 reads CASRTIQGGEAFF. DNA for the CDR3: TGTGCCAGCAGGACGATACAGGGCGGTGAAGCTTTCTTT.

This clone has a single count. V usage is TRBV7-5 and J usage is TRBJ2-6; the table's D gene call, TRBD1, was not cross checked with the DNA. TRBV7-5 counts as a pseudogene. The CDR3 runs to 17 residues. CDR3 sequence reads: CAREVPGQGSGANVLTF. The CDR3 DNA reads TGTGCCAGGGAGGTACCGGGACAGGGCTCTGGGGCCAACGTCCTGACTTTC.